The next 18 T cell receptor beta chains were all read from a single sample in a study of cytomegalovirus exposure and HLA in healthy donors. A multiplex PCR was run with 60 Vbeta primers and 13 Jbeta primers. Sequenced by immunoSEQ multiplex PCR; TCRdb stores in-frame clones only, minus some. This sample carries roughly 76,000 clones, 79% of them seen once, and the ten largest clones take over 2%. Source material: PBMCs. The receptors derive from a man aged 30 to 39 in good health and CMV-seronegative.

The chain links TRBV9 to TRBJ1-1; TRBD1 matches at 7 bases. Germline V CDR1 and CDR2: SGDLS, YYNGEE. With 3 bases clipped from V and 6 bases from J, the junction kept 2 bases outside the gene matches. The CDR3 covers 12 residues. The CDR3 coding sequence is TGTGCCAGCAGCGAGGGGGCCGCTGAAGCTTTCTTT. Encoded protein: CASSEGAAEAFF. The variable domain in full, with the rest retrieved from reference TRBV9 and TRBJ1-1, is DSGVTQTPKHLITATGQRVTLRCSPRSGDLSVYWYQQSLDQGLQFLIQYYNGEERAKGNILERFSAQQFPDLHSELNLSSLELGDSALYFCASSEGAAEAFFGQGTRLTVV.

In this sample, this clone turned up a few times. J is TRBJ2-5 and V is TRBV4-2, with 7 bases that match TRBD1. From germline, CDR1 is LGHNA and CDR2 YNFKEQ. CDR3 length: 16 residues. V was pared by 3 bases and J by 10 bases, with 17 bases of the junction left unmatched. Here the CDR3 DNA reads TGTGCCAGCAGCCACGACAGGGTCCAAAGACGGATAGGCCAGTACTTC. Protein: CASSHDRVQRRIGQYF.

V gene TRBV6-5 combines with J gene TRBJ1-1; TRBD1 is a possible D gene (6 bases). CDR3 length equals 15 residues. Germline loops: CDR1 MNHEY, CDR2 SVGAGI. V shed 2 bases and J shed 4 bases, with 14 bases lying between them. As DNA, the CDR3 is TGTGCCAGCAGTTACACATTCAGGGGACCCACTGAAGCTTTCTTT. It specifies CASSYTFRGPTEAFF.

The CDR3 here is CSGNGGGASDTQYF. The CDR3 bases are TGCAGCGGAAACGGCGGGGGGGCATCTGATACGCAGTATTTT. V usage is TRBV29-1 and J usage is TRBJ2-3; 9 nucleotides align to TRBD2. The CDR3 is 14 residues long. V dropped 7 bases and J dropped 6; count of bases not matched to a gene: 11. CDR1 is SQVTM and CDR2 is ANQGSEA in the germline V gene.

This chain connects TRBV5-6 to TRBJ1-5, with a tentative D call TRBD1 (5 bases). V was shortened by 5 bases and J by 7 bases, with 13 bases between the two germline ends. Germline loops: CDR1 SGHDT, CDR2 YYEEEE. The CDR3 consists of 13 residues. Here the CDR3 DNA reads TGTGCCAGCAGTTCTCGGGGGGAACAGCCCCAGCATTTT. This encodes CASSSRGEQPQHF.

CDR3 loop: CASSETGHLNTEAFF. The CDR3 bases are TGTGCCAGCAGCGAGACGGGACATTTAAACACTGAAGCTTTCTTT. The chain uses TRBV9 and TRBJ1-1, with D perhaps TRBD1 (6 bases). With 3 bases removed from V and 2 bases from J, the gap between germline ends came to 14 bases. Germline V gene data show CDR1 as SGDLS and CDR2 as YYNGEE. CDR3 length: 15 amino acids.

The chain carries TRBV4-1 and TRBJ2-7; 9 positions agree with TRBD1. Trimming removed 4 bases from V and 2 bases from J; junction bases left unmatched: 6. The CDR3 spans 15 residues. Germline V gene sequence: CDR1 MGHRA, CDR2 YSYEKL. The chain's CDR3 is CASSRSDRGAYEQYF. CDR3 DNA: TGCGCCAGCAGCCGATCAGACAGGGGGGCCTACGAGCAGTACTTC.

This CDR3 reads CASSLQTGGLLNTEAFF. The DNA for the CDR3 is TGCGCCAGCAGCCTCCAAACAGGGGGCTTGCTGAACACTGAAGCTTTCTTT. This rearrangement joins TRBV5-1 to TRBJ1-1; 9 bases align to TRBD1. Unmatched junction bases numbered 10, after V lost 4 bases and J lost 0 bases. This CDR3 is built from 17 residues. From germline, CDR1 is SGHRS and CDR2 YFSETQ.

This clone was seen a single time. The J gene is TRBJ1-1, the V gene TRBV6-5; D remains unclear. The CDR3 totals 13 residues. Germline-derived CDR1 and CDR2 are MNHEY and SVGAGI. Trimming took off 5 bases at V and 1 base at J, with 8 bases between the two ends. The CDR3 region is CASSRTANTEAFF. CDR3 sequence (DNA): TGTGCCAGCAGTCGGACTGCGAACACTGAAGCTTTCTTT.

The chain recombines TRBV18 with TRBJ1-1, with D possibly matching TRBD1 (5 bases). V was trimmed by 3 bases and J by 7 bases, leaving 6 bases between them. The CDR3 length is 11 residues. Germline CDR1 KGHSH, CDR2 LQKENI. CDR3 in amino acids: CASSPQGEAFF. The CDR3 bases are TGTGCCAGCTCACCGCAGGGTGAAGCTTTCTTT.

The rearrangement joins TRBV5-1 to TRBJ2-3; 14 bases fit TRBD2. CDR1 is SGHRS, CDR2 YFSETQ, per germline. J was trimmed by 0 bases and V by 3 bases; bases with no gene match: 3. The CDR3 runs 17 residues. CDR3 coding DNA: TGCGCCAGCAGCTCGGGACTAGCGGGAGCTAGCACAGATACGCAGTATTTT. Translated, it gives CASSSGLAGASTDTQYF.

The chain joins TRBV7-9 to TRBJ2-6, with D tentatively TRBD1 (6 bases). The CDR3 extends over 14 amino acids. CDR1 and CDR2 (germline): SEHNR, FQNEAQ (reference sequence). V shed 3 bases and J shed 10 bases, with 13 bases lying between them. CDR3 DNA: TGTGCCAGCAGCTTCCACAGGGCCAGGAACGTCCTGACTTTC. It codes for CASSFHRARNVLTF.

The chain employs TRBV6-5 and TRBJ1-3; D gene unclear. The CDR3 loop spans 14 amino acids. The germline V and J ends were trimmed by 6 bases and 0 bases, with 9 bases remaining between them. CDR1 and CDR2 from the germline V gene are MNHEY and SVGAGI. The CDR3 loop reads CASRLGLSGNTIYF. As DNA, the CDR3 is TGTGCCAGCAGACTCGGACTCTCTGGAAACACCATATATTTT.

J is TRBJ2-1 and V is TRBV4-1; TRBD2 aligns across 11 bases. The CDR3 loop spans 17 amino acids. The germline gives CDR1 MGHRA, CDR2 YSYEKL. V trimming: 0 bases; J trimming: 11 bases; junction bases outside the gene matches: 12. The CDR3 here is CASSQDLPSGGKVKQFF. In DNA, the CDR3 is TGCGCCAGCAGCCAAGATCTACCTAGCGGGGGGAAAGTGAAGCAGTTCTTC.

This chain connects TRBV28 to TRBJ1-4; maybe TRBD1 (6 bases). The CDR3 is 14 residues long. The V end lost 5 bases, the J end lost 4 bases, and 11 bases lay between the germline ends. In germline, CDR1 is MDHEN, CDR2 SYDVKM. CDR3 amino acids: CASSLQGLNEKLFF. The CDR3 DNA sequence: TGTGCCAGCAGTCTACAGGGCCTTAATGAAAAACTGTTTTTT.

The chain is built from TRBV28 and TRBJ2-6; D is unresolved. Germline V gives CDR1 MDHEN, CDR2 SYDVKM. Deletions cut 3 bases from V and 0 bases from J, with 9 bases between. The CDR3 length is 16 residues. CDR3 nucleotides: TGTGCCAGCAGTTTTAGACGGGTCTCTGGGGCCAACGTCCTGACTTTC. Translation: CASSFRRVSGANVLTF.

This clone appeared a single time. The chain has TRBV7-9 and TRBJ1-4; the match to TRBD1 covers 7 bases. V lost 5 bases, J lost 4 bases, and 7 bases stayed unmatched. This CDR3 has 15 amino acids. Germline assignment: CDR1 SEHNR and CDR2 FQNEAQ (reference sequence). CDR3 DNA sequence: TGTGCCAGCAGCCGTGACCAGGGGGGTAATGAAAAACTGTTTTTT. This encodes CASSRDQGGNEKLFF. Full variable domain (outside the CDR3, taken from reference TRBV7-9 and TRBJ1-4): DTGVSQNPRHKITKRGQNVTFRCDPISEHNRLYWYRQTLGQGPEFLTYFQNEAQLEKSRLLSDRFSAERPKGSFSTLEIQRTEQGDSAMYLCASSRDQGGNEKLFFGSGTQLSVL.

The genes are TRBV5-4 and TRBJ2-1; 8 bases agree with TRBD2. This CDR3 contains 14 residues. Per germline, CDR1 SGHNT and CDR2 YYREEE (reference sequence). The V gene end was trimmed by 4 bases and the J gene end by 8 bases; junction bases not matched to a gene: 8. CDR3 DNA sequence: TGTGCCAGCAGCCCGGGACTAGTAGTGGATGAGCAGTTCTTC. This encodes CASSPGLVVDEQFF. Filled out from reference TRBV5-4 and TRBJ2-1, the complete variable domain reads ETGVTQSPTHLIKTRGQQVTLRCSSQSGHNTVSWYQQALGQGPQFIFQYYREEENGRGNFPPRFSGLQFPNYSSELNVNALELDDSALYLCASSPGLVVDEQFFGPGTRLTVL.